The source of this T cell receptor beta chain is a study of blood T cell repertoires in COVID-19. Original processing notes: Amplification of reference gene primers was used by the study to estimate nucleated cell counts. Sequencing used immunoSEQ multiplex PCR; TCRdb keeps in-frame clones, though not all of them. V and J calls and clone size follow that table, whereas D and trimming were derived from the DNA. The sample yields about 100,000 clones, just over 90% seen once. Germline CDR1 reads MNHEY; CDR2 reads SVGEGT. V was pared by 4 bases and J by 4 bases, with 14 bases between. This CDR3 has 15 amino acids.

The sample consisted of peripheral blood. This chain connects TRBV6-2 or TRBV6-3 to TRBJ2-1, with D possibly matching TRBD2 (5 bases). The sequence was collected from a man aged 50 to 59 with active COVID-19. The CDR3 reads CASSLTTLPYNEQFF. DNA of the CDR3: TGTGCCAGCAGTTTGACTACGCTTCCTTACAATGAGCAGTTCTTC.